One and the same sample provided the 3 T cell receptor beta chains below, sequenced in a study of regulatory T cells in long-lasting Graves disease. Stated time point: newly diagnosed GD, antithyroid drugs for less than 3 months. The TCR library was prepared using RNA isolated from PBMCs. HTBI primers from iRepertoire and Arm-PCR of CDR3 regions yielded the TCR beta libraries. TCRdb passed the multiplex PCR reads through MiXCR, listing each CDR3 protein once. The sample has roughly 560,000 distinct CDR3 sequences, 15% to 20% seen once. This sample was also put to use in a study of T cells in Graves' hyperthyroidism and ophthalmopathy.

The input for sequencing was peripheral blood mononuclear cells (PBMCs), taken at new diagnosis, from a patient treated with antithyroid drugs. Receptors originate from a woman aged 35-60 years with Graves disease.

Concerning this clonotype itself: A much larger clone is a single base away; this may be a read error. The V call is TRBV6-1, the J call TRBJ2-1, with a possible D match to TRBD1 (6 bases). This CDR3 contains 14 residues. In germline, CDR1 is MNHNS, CDR2 SASEGT. Trimming took 5 bases from V and 10 from J, leaving 18 bases between them. CDR3 in DNA: TGTGCCAGCAGTAACCGGGACATCTGGCGCGAGCAGTTCTTC. This gives the protein CASSNRDIWREQFF.

This clonotype was counted only a few times. V is TRBV4-2 and J is TRBJ2-2; 10 nucleotides agree with TRBD2. The CDR3 contains 16 residues. Trimming cost V 0 bases and J 7 bases; bases outside gene matches: 5. From germline, CDR1 is LGHNA and CDR2 YNFKEQ. For the CDR3, the DNA is TGTGCCAGCAGCCAAGATACAGCGGGGGGGTTCGGGGAGCTGTTTTTT. It specifies CASSQDTAGGFGELFF.

This clonotype was observed many times. The chain carries TRBV18 and TRBJ1-3; no clear D. The ends were cut back, 0 bases at V and 2 bases at J, with 5 bases in the middle. CDR3 size: 14 residues. The germline CDR1 and CDR2 sequences are KGHSH and LQKENI. The CDR3 loop reads CASSPPTTGNTIYF. CDR3 DNA: TGTGCCAGCTCACCACCGACAACTGGAAACACCATATATTTT.